The next 7 T cell receptor beta chains were all read from a single sample in a study of blood T cell repertoires in COVID-19. Assay used: immunoSEQ multiplex PCR; TCRdb lists only in-frame clones, some missing. The sample has about 190,000 clones, 70% to 90% seen once. Sample: peripheral blood. Receptor source: a woman aged 40 to 55 who had recovered from COVID-19.

The sample holds one count of this clone. The chain has TRBV6-5 and TRBJ2-7; 10 bases align to TRBD2. With V trimmed by 8 bases and J by 7 bases, 8 bases remained unmatched. From germline, CDR1 is MNHEY and CDR2 SVGAGI. The CDR3 sequence is 13 residues long. For the CDR3, the DNA is TGTGCCAGCGGTAGCGGGAGGTGGTGGGAGCAGTACTTC. Encoded protein: CASGSGRWWEQYF.

This chain links TRBV28 with TRBJ1-6, with D unresolved. Trimming left V 3 bases short and J 10 bases short, with 13 bases between. The CDR3 runs 14 residues. Germline V gene lookup returns CDR1 MDHEN and CDR2 SYDVKM. The CDR3 region is CASSLAEYSSPLHF. CDR3 coding DNA: TGTGCCAGCAGTTTGGCTGAGTATAGCTCACCCCTCCACTTT.

This clone was detected once. This sequence joins TRBV6-6 and TRBJ2-1, with a weak D call TRBD2 (6 bases). The V gene's germline CDR1 is MNHNY and CDR2 SVGAGI (reference sequence). The CDR3 runs to 14 residues. V lost 8 bases to trimming and J lost 7 bases, with 18 bases between them. CDR3 bases: TGTGCCAGCGGCCTTCCTGCTCTAGCGAATGAGCAGTTCTTC. This gives the protein CASGLPALANEQFF.

The chain employs TRBV28 and TRBJ2-7, with D possibly being TRBD1 (6 bases). The CDR3 contains 13 residues. The germline gives CDR1 MDHEN, CDR2 SYDVKM. Trimming removed 5 bases from V and 3 bases from J, with 11 bases in between. CDR3 sequence reads: CASSIGQHYEQYF. The CDR3 coding sequence is TGTGCCAGCAGTATTGGACAGCACTACGAGCAGTACTTC.

The chain uses TRBV5-5 and TRBJ2-2; perhaps TRBD2 as D (7 bases). V was trimmed by 6 bases and J by 1 base, leaving 16 bases between them. The V gene's germline CDR1 is SGHKS and CDR2 YYEKEE (reference sequence). The CDR3 has 16 residues. In DNA, the CDR3 is TGTGCCAGCACCCTGGACGGGGGGCAGAACACCGGGGAGCTGTTTTTT. Protein product: CASTLDGGQNTGELFF.

V and J are TRBV19 and TRBJ2-6; D may be TRBD1 (6 bases). Germline V gene data show CDR1 as LNHDA and CDR2 as SQIVND (reference sequence). CDR3 size: 17 residues. The V end was cut by 7 bases, the J end by 0 bases, with 16 bases between. The CDR3 region is CASIDGTSFSGANVLTF. CDR3 nucleotide sequence: TGTGCCAGTATTGACGGGACATCCTTCTCTGGGGCCAACGTCCTGACTTTC.

This clone was recorded only once. The rearrangement uses TRBV3-1 (or the pseudogene TRBV3-2) and TRBJ2-1, with D possibly matching TRBD2 (6 bases). The germline V and J ends were trimmed by 2 bases and 9 bases, with 23 bases remaining between them. CDR3 size: 17 residues. CDR1 is LGHDT, CDR2 YNNKEL, per germline (reference sequence). The CDR3 region is CASSQHMARRATGEQFF. CDR3 nucleotides: TGTGCCAGCAGCCAACATATGGCCAGGAGGGCAACTGGTGAGCAGTTCTTC.